This T cell receptor (beta chain) was sequenced for a study of blood T cell repertoires in COVID-19. Study background: Sites across the United States, Italy and Spain contributed samples from acute and convalescent COVID-19.

Germline V gene data show CDR1 as KGHDR and CDR2 as SFDVKD. Deletions cut 4 bases from V and 5 bases from J, with 14 bases between. This CDR3 has 15 amino acids. Clones were sequenced by immunoSEQ multiplex PCR, and TCRdb holds only the in-frame ones, with some missing. In the table there are 150,000 to 200,000 clones, around 67% of which are singletons. This clonotype was sampled from an elderly woman with acute or convalescent COVID-19. This sequence joins TRBV24-1 and TRBJ2-1; TRBD2 is a possible D gene (6 bases). Material for sequencing was peripheral blood. For the CDR3, the DNA is TGTGCCACCAGTGAGGACTATCGGAGCCACAATGAGCAGTTCTTC. Encoded protein: CATSEDYRSHNEQFF.